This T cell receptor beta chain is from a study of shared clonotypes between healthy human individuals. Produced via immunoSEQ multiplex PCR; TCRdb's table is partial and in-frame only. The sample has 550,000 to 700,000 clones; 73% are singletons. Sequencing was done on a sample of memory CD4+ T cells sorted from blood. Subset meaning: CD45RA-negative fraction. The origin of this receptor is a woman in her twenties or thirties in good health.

This CDR3 is CASSVGQDVDTQYF. CDR3 sequence (DNA): TGCGCCAGCAGCGTTGGACAGGACGTAGATACGCAGTATTTT. The chain is built from TRBV5-1 and TRBJ2-3; 7 nucleotides match TRBD1. The trim removed 4 bases at V and 5 bases at J, leaving 7 bases unmatched. The CDR3 covers 14 residues. Germline V gene sequence: CDR1 SGHRS, CDR2 YFSETQ. Full variable domain (rest looked up from reference TRBV5-1 and TRBJ2-3): KAGVTQTPRYLIKTRGQQVTLSCSPISGHRSVSWYQQTPGQGLQFLFEYFSETQRNKGNFPGRFSGRQFSNSRSEMNVSTLELGDSALYLCASSVGQDVDTQYFGPGTRLTVL.